This T cell receptor beta chain was captured in a study of blood T cell repertoires in COVID-19. Looking at the study overall: T cells, B-cell-depleted T cells, or PBMCs provided the cDNA or gDNA that served as material.

Everyone who took part was about 18 to 89 years old, and they came from 24 US areas. Recovery meant two consecutive negative NP/OP PCR tests, professional clearance, or resolved symptoms. In the original processing: It was from reference gene primer amplification that nucleated cell counts were estimated. Using immunoSEQ multiplex PCR, the repertoire was profiled, and TCRdb retains in-frame clones only, with some absent. V, J and clone size are taken as reported in that table, and D and trimming were inferred from the DNA itself. The sample holds roughly 300,000 clones; around 87% are singletons and the top ten take over 4%. CDR1 and CDR2 (germline): GTSNPN, SVGIG (reference sequence). This CDR3 contains 14 residues. V gave up 0 bases and J gave up 7 bases, with 13 bases separating them.

This chain joins TRBV30 and TRBJ2-1; D perhaps matches TRBD2 (7 bases). Specimen: PBMCs or T cells enriched from blood (not recorded which). The clonotype comes from a woman aged 25-40 years who had recovered from COVID-19. The CDR3 reads CAWSVGRGGNEQFF. Here the CDR3 DNA reads TGTGCCTGGAGTGTCGGCAGGGGAGGGAATGAGCAGTTCTTC.